This T cell receptor beta chain stems from a study of post-analysis software for immune sequencing data. Study conclusions and caveats: Patients used about five TRBV segments, including TRBV5-6, TRBV5-1 and TRBV20-1, more often than controls. Multiple sclerosis was associated with a significant reduction in normalized Chao1 diversity relative to controls.

cDNA libraries for TCR beta contained unique molecular identifiers. Via MiXCR, TCRdb re-called the PCR reads, giving one row per CDR3 protein. Among roughly 570,000 distinct CDR3 sequences listed, under 40% were seen once. Germline-derived CDR1 and CDR2 are SGHDT and YYEEEE. Trimming left V 4 bases short and J 3 bases short, with 11 bases between. This CDR3 spans 13 amino acids. About this clonotype: Its target is not known.

The clonotype was recovered from a girl under 18 with multiple sclerosis. The rearrangement links TRBV5-6 to TRBJ2-7; no clear D. Sequenced material: blood. The CDR3 protein is CASSPDANYEQYF. The CDR3 DNA is TGTGCCAGCAGCCCGGACGCAAACTACGAGCAGTACTTC.